This T cell receptor (beta chain) is drawn from a study of blood T cell repertoires in COVID-19. The assay was immunoSEQ multiplex PCR, and TCRdb's table has in-frame clones only and misses some. Seen here are fewer than 150,000 clones, approximately 87% observed once, and the top ten hold roughly 3.9%. Enrollees, roughly 18 to 90 years old, lived in 25 or so US areas. The length of the CDR3 is 15 residues. V shed 4 bases and J shed 5 bases, with 16 bases lying between them. Germline CDR1 MDHEN, CDR2 SYDVKM. The material sequenced was PBMCs or T cells enriched from blood (not recorded which). This chain links TRBV28 with TRBJ2-3, with D perhaps TRBD2 (5 bases). The TCR was taken from a man aged 45-60 years in a cohort exposed to, infected with or recovered from COVID-19 (not recorded which). CDR3 in amino acids: CASSSGGRTLDTQYF. In nucleotides, the CDR3 is TGTGCCAGCAGTTCCGGCGGGCGGACCCTAGATACGCAGTATTTT.